This record covers a single T cell receptor (beta chain). Its antigen remains unknown. This entry comes from a study of blood T cells in healthy people across ages. Study-level findings and limits: Long-lived donors exceeded aged donors in naive CD4+ cells and diversity.

Primed by a sample-barcoded 5' primer and a J-beta primer mix, a second PCR proceeded for about 7 to 11 cycles. TCRdb itself ran the 5' RACE reads through MiXCR, one entry per CDR3 protein. The top ten clones hold 13% of a sample with roughly 900,000 distinct CDR3 sequences, around 46% of them seen once. This CDR3 has 14 residues. Germline V gene sequence: CDR1 MNHNS, CDR2 SASEGT. Trimming cost V 2 bases and J 6 bases, with 11 bases left between them. The TCR originated in a man under 40 in good health. The chain has TRBV6-1 and TRBJ1-5; perhaps TRBD1 as D (5 bases). Material: blood. The CDR3 protein is CASSERAGIQPQHF. The DNA for the CDR3 is TGTGCCAGCAGTGAAAGGGCAGGGATTCAGCCCCAGCATTTT.